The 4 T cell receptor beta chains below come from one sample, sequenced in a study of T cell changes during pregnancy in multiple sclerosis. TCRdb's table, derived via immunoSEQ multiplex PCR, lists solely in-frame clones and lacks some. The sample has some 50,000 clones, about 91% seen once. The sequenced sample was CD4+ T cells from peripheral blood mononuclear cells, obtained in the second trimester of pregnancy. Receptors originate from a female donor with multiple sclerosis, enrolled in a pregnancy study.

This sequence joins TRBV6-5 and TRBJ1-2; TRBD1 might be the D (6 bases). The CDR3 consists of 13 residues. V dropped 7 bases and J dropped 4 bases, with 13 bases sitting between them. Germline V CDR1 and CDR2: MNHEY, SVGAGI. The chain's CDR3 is CASTPAGAYGYTF. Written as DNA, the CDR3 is TGTGCCAGCACCCCGGCAGGGGCCTATGGCTACACCTTC.

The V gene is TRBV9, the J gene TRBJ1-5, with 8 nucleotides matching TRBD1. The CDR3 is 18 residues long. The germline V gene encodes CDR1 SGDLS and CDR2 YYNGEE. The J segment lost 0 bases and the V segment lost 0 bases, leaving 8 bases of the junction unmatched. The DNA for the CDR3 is TGTGCCAGCAGCGTAGGGACGGGACAGGCGTTTAGCAATCAGCCCCAGCATTTT. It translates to CASSVGTGQAFSNQPQHF.

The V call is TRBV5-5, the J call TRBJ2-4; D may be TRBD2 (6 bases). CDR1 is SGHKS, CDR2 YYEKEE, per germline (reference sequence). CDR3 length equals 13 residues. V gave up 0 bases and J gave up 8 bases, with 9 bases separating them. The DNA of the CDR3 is TGTGCCAGCAGCTTGGCTGGAGGGGACATTCAGTACTTC. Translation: CASSLAGGDIQYF. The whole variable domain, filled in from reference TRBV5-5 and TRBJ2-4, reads DAGVTQSPTHLIKTRGQQVTLRCSPISGHKSVSWYQQVLGQGPQFIFQYYEKEERGRGNFPDRFSARQFPNYSSELNVNALLLGDSALYLCASSLAGGDIQYFGAGTRLSVL.

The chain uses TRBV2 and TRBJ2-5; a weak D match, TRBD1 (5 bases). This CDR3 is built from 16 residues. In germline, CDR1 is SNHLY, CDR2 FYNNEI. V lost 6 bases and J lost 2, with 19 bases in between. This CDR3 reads CASRAVAGNFQETQYF. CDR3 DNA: TGTGCCAGCAGGGCTGTGGCAGGGAACTTTCAAGAGACCCAGTACTTC.